These 25 T cell receptor beta chains came from one sample sequenced in a study of T cells expressing NK-cell markers. TCRdb reprocessed the 5' RACE reads, with one entry per CDR3 protein and no DNA. The sample holds some 390,000 distinct CDR3 sequences. Material: blood T cells: a sorted CD56 or NKG2C T cell subset, CD4+ or CD8+ T cells, or bulk PBMC T cells (not recorded which). These receptors were collected from a woman in her forties or fifties in good health.

The chain uses TRBV20-1 and TRBJ1-1; TCRdb designates TRBD1, a call that cannot be tested without DNA. Germline CDR1 DFQATT, CDR2 SNEGSKA (reference sequence). The CDR3 has 12 amino acids. CDR3 region: CSASGYRDEAFF.

The rearrangement uses TRBV30 and TRBJ2-3. Germline loops: CDR1 GTSNPN, CDR2 SVGIG (reference sequence). The length of the CDR3 is 12 residues. The CDR3: CAWSPGTDTQYF.

V gene TRBV19 combines with J gene TRBJ2-1; the D call from TCRdb, TRBD2, cannot be confirmed without DNA. Germline lookup yields CDR1 LNHDA and CDR2 SQIVND (reference sequence). This CDR3 is built from 16 residues. The CDR3 here is CASRRATSGRFHEQFF.

The chain joins TRBV20-1 to TRBJ1-2; TCRdb calls TRBD1, which cannot be checked without DNA. Germline CDR1 and CDR2: DFQATT and SNEGSKA (reference sequence). The CDR3 consists of 13 residues. The CDR3 here is CSAVTPRGYGYTF.

The rearrangement links TRBV2 to TRBJ1-6. The CDR3 consists of 13 residues. Germline V CDR1 and CDR2: SNHLY, FYNNEI. This CDR3 is CASRGLFRSPLHF. Based on the CDR3 plus reference TRBV2 and TRBJ1-6, the full variable domain is EPEVTQTPSHQVTQMGQEVILRCVPISNHLYFYWYRQILGQKVEFLVSFYNNEISEKSEIFDDQFSVERPDGSNFTLKIRSTKLEDSAMYFCASRGLFRSPLHFGNGTRLTVT.

V and J are TRBV27 and TRBJ2-1; TCRdb selects TRBD2, and the lack of DNA leaves this call unchecked. There are 14 residues in the CDR3. Germline V gene data show CDR1 as MNHEY and CDR2 as SMNVEV (reference sequence). CDR3 loop: CASSKTGGPDEQFF.

This chain uses TRBV4-2 with TRBJ1-2; TCRdb names TRBD1, which stays unverified in the absence of DNA. The length of the CDR3 is 17 residues. Germline assignment: CDR1 LGHNA and CDR2 YNFKEQ. The CDR3 sequence is CASSQVGTGGIDSGYTF.

The V call is TRBV28, the J call TRBJ1-1. The CDR3 has 13 residues. Per germline, CDR1 MDHEN and CDR2 SYDVKM. The CDR3 reads CASSLNTPNEAFF.

The chain carries TRBV10-3 and TRBJ2-1. The CDR3 consists of 12 residues. Germline V gives CDR1 ENHRY, CDR2 SYGVKD. This chain's CDR3 is CAISAGNNEQFF.

The chain uses TRBV19 and TRBJ1-5. The CDR3 is 12 amino acids. From germline, CDR1 is LNHDA and CDR2 SQIVND (reference sequence). The CDR3 sequence: CASNLRNQPQHF.

V usage is TRBV11-2 and J usage is TRBJ1-1. The CDR3 spans 13 residues. Germline V gives CDR1 SGHAT, CDR2 FQNNGV. CDR3: CASQQGSNTEAFF.

This chain connects TRBV4-1 to TRBJ2-2; TCRdb's D call of TRBD2 is untestable without DNA. Germline V gives CDR1 MGHRA, CDR2 YSYEKL. The CDR3 contains 19 residues. The CDR3: CASSLGLAGTTSNTGELFF.

This rearrangement joins TRBV5-1 to TRBJ2-7. This CDR3 region has 12 residues. Germline V gives CDR1 SGHRS, CDR2 YFSETQ. The CDR3 loop reads CASSSGTYEQYF.

CDR3 protein: CAAWRDENTGELFF. V usage is TRBV18 and J usage is TRBJ2-2; the D gene TCRdb calls, TRBD2, cannot be checked with no DNA. Germline values: CDR1 KGHSH, CDR2 LQKENI. This CDR3 spans 14 amino acids.

The chain carries TRBV6-1 and TRBJ1-5. CDR1 is MNHNS and CDR2 is SASEGT in the germline V gene. This CDR3 has 14 residues. CDR3 loop: CASSESGFNQPQHF.

The rearrangement joins TRBV20-1 to TRBJ1-5; no DNA is available, so the TRBD1 call from TCRdb remains unchecked. CDR1 DFQATT and CDR2 SNEGSKA come from the germline V gene (reference sequence). CDR3 size: 14 residues. The CDR3 reads CSAVGQEGGQPQHF.

CDR3: CSTKGRAGGRNTEAFF. The J gene is TRBJ1-1, the V gene TRBV29-1; the TCRdb D gene call, TRBD1, has no DNA to confirm it. CDR1 SQVTM and CDR2 ANQGSEA come from the germline V gene. CDR3 length: 16 amino acids.

V gene TRBV14 combines with J gene TRBJ2-3; TCRdb indicates TRBD2, and absent DNA this call remains unverified. From germline, CDR1 is SGHDN and CDR2 FVKESK. The CDR3 sequence is 15 residues long. Here the CDR3 reads CASSQEAGMTDTQYF.

V usage is TRBV4-1 and J usage is TRBJ2-3; TCRdb's D call, TRBD2, is unchecked because there is no DNA. The germline V gene has CDR1 MGHRA and CDR2 YSYEKL. CDR3 length: 18 amino acids. The CDR3 protein is CASSHEGIGLAVPDTQYF.

The V and J genes are TRBV7-9 and TRBJ2-7; the TRBD1 assignment by TCRdb is unverifiable without DNA. Looked up from germline, CDR1 is SEHNR and CDR2 is FQNEAQ (reference sequence). The CDR3 runs 15 residues. CDR3 amino acids: CASSLETGSNYEQYF.

The chain is built from TRBV24-1 and TRBJ2-5; TCRdb picks TRBD2, but there is no DNA to check that call. This CDR3 has 19 amino acids. Per the germline V gene, CDR1 is KGHDR and CDR2 is SFDVKD. CDR3 residues: CATSPGLRGTSGSRETQYF.

The chain uses TRBV5-1 and TRBJ2-1; TCRdb's assignment of TRBD2 cannot be checked, as there is no DNA. This CDR3 has 17 amino acids. Looked up from germline, CDR1 is SGHRS and CDR2 is YFSETQ. CDR3 region: CASSRTSGGNSYNEQFF.

The chain joins TRBV6-5 to TRBJ1-6; no DNA is available, so the TRBD1 call from TCRdb remains unchecked. This CDR3 is 17 amino acids long. Looked up from germline, CDR1 is MNHEY and CDR2 is SVGAGI. CDR3 sequence: CASSYSPGSSTNSPLHF.

The J gene is TRBJ2-2, the V gene TRBV29-1; absent DNA, TCRdb's TRBD1 call cannot be checked. Germline assignment: CDR1 SQVTM and CDR2 ANQGSEA. The CDR3 runs to 14 residues. The CDR3: CSGRQGWDTGELFF.

The chain links TRBV29-1 to TRBJ2-2; as DNA is missing, the TRBD2 call by TCRdb cannot be tested. This CDR3 comprises 18 residues. Germline V gene lookup returns CDR1 SQVTM and CDR2 ANQGSEA. The CDR3 is CSVSRLAGGPERAGELFF.